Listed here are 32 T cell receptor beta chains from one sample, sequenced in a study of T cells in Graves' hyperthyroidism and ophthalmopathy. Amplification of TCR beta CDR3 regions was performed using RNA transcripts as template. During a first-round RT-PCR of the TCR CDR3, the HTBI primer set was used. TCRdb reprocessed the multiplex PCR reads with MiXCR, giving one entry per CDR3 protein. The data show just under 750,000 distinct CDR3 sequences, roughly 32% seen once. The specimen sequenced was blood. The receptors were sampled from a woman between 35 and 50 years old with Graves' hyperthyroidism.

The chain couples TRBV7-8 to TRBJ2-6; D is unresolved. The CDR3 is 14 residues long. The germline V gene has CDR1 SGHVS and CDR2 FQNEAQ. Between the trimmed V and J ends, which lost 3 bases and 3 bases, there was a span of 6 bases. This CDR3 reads CASSLQVGANVLTF. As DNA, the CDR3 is TGTGCCAGCAGCTTGCAGGTTGGGGCCAACGTCCTGACTTTC.

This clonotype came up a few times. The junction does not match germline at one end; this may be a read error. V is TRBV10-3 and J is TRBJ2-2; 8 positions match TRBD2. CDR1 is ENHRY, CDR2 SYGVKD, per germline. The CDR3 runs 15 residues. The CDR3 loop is CASSDTGTSTGELFF. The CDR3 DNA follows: TGTGCCAGCAGTGATACCGGGACTAGTACCGGGGAGCTGTTTTTT.

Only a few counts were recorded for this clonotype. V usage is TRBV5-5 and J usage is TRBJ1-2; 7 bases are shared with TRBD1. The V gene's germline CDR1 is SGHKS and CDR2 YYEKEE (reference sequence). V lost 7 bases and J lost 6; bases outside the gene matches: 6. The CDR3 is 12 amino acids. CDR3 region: CASCRQGHGYTF. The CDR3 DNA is TGTGCCAGCTGCCGACAGGGCCATGGCTACACCTTC.

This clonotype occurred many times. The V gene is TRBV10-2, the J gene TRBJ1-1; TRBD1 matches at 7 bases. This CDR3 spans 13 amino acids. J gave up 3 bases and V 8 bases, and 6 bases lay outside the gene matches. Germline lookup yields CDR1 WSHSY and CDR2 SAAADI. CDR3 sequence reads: CASLDRADTEAFF. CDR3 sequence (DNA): TGCGCCAGCCTAGACAGGGCGGACACTGAAGCTTTCTTT.

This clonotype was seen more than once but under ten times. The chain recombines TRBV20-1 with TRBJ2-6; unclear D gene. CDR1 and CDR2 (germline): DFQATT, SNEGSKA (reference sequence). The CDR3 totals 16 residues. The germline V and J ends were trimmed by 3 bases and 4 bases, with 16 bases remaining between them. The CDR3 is CSASRNFQRGANVLTF. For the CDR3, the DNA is TGCAGTGCTAGCAGAAATTTTCAAAGGGGGGCCAACGTCCTGACTTTC.

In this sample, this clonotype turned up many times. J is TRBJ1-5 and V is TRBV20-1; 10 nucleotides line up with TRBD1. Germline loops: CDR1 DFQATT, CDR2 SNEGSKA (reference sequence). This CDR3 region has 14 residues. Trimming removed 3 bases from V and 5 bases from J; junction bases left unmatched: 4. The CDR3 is CSARDRGGYQPQHF. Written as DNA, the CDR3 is TGCAGTGCTAGGGACAGGGGGGGCTATCAGCCCCAGCATTTT.

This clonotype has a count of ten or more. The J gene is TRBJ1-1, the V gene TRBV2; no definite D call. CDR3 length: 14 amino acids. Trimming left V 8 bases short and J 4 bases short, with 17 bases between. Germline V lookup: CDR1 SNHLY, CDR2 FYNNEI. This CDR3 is CASWGVWGGTEAFF. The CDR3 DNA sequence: TGTGCCAGCTGGGGAGTGTGGGGTGGCACTGAAGCTTTCTTT.

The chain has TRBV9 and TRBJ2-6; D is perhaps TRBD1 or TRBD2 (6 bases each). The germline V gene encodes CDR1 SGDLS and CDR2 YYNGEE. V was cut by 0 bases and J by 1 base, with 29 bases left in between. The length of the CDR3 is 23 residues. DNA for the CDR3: TGTGCCAGCAGCGTAGGTCGGGGCAGTCTCGGCACCCGAGGGGGGTCTGGGGCCAACGTCCTGACTTTC. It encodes CASSVGRGSLGTRGGSGANVLTF.

The CDR3 sequence: CAISENLAGRYEQYF. CDR3 sequence (DNA): TGTGCCATCAGTGAGAACTTAGCGGGACGCTACGAGCAGTACTTC. The V gene is TRBV10-3, the J gene TRBJ2-7, with 8 positions matching TRBD2. Germline lookup yields CDR1 ENHRY and CDR2 SYGVKD. There are 15 residues in the CDR3. The J segment lost 3 bases and the V segment lost 2 bases, leaving 6 bases of the junction unmatched.

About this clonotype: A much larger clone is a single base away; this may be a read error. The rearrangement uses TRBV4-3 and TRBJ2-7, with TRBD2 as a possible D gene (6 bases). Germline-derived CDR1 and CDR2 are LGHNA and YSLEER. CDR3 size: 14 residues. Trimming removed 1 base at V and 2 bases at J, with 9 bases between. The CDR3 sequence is CASSQARTTYEQYF. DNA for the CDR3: TGCGCCAGCAGCCAAGCCCGGACTACCTACGAGCAGTACTTC.

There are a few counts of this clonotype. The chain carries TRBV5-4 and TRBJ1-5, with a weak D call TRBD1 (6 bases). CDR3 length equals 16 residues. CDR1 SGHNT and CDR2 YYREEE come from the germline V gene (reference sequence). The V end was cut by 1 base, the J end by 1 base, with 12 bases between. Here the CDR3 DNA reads TGTGCCAGCAGCTTGTGTGGGACACCAAGCAATCAGCCCCAGCATTTT. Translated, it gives CASSLCGTPSNQPQHF. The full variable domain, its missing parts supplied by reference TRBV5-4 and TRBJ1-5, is ETGVTQSPTHLIKTRGQQVTLRCSSQSGHNTVSWYQQALGQGPQFIFQYYREEENGRGNFPPRFSGLQFPNYSSELNVNALELDDSALYLCASSLCGTPSNQPQHFGDGTRLSIL.

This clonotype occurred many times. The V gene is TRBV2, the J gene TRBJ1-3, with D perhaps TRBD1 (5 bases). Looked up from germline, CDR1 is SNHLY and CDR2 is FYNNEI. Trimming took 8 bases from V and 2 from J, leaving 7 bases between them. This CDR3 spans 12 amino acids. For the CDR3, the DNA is TGTGCCAGCGGGGCTACTGGAAACACCATATATTTT. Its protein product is CASGATGNTIYF.

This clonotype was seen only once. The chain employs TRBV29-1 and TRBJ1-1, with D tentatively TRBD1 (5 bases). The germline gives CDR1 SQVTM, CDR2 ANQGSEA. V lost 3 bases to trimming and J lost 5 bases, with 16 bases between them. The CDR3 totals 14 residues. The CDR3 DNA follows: TGCAGCGTTGATGCCGGGGGGGTCGGGACTGAAGCTTTCTTT. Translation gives CSVDAGGVGTEAFF.

The CDR3 DNA reads TGTGCTCTTGGCGGGGACAGTCCCTATAGCAATCAGCCCCAGCATTTT. Translating it yields CALGGDSPYSNQPQHF. The chain links TRBV2 to TRBJ1-5; 7 bases are shared with TRBD1. Germline values: CDR1 SNHLY, CDR2 FYNNEI. The CDR3 has 16 amino acids.

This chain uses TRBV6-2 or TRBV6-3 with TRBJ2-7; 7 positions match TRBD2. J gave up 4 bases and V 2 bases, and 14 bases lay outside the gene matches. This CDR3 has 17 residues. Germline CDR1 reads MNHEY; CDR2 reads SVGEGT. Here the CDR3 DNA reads TGTGCCAGCAGTTACACCAACGCACGCGGGGGACTTTACGAGCAGTACTTC. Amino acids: CASSYTNARGGLYEQYF.

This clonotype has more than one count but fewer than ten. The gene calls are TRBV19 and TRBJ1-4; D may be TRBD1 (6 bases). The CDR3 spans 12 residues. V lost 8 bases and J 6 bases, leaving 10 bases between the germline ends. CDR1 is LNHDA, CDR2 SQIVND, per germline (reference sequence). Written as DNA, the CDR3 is TGTGCCAGTTCAAGGGGGGATGAAAAACTGTTTTTT. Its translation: CASSRGDEKLFF. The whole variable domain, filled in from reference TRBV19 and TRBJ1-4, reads DGGITQSPKYLFRKEGQNVTLSCEQNLNHDAMYWYRQDPGQGLRLIYYSQIVNDFQKGDIAEGYSVSREKKESFPLTVTSAQKNPTAFYLCASSRGDEKLFFGSGTQLSVL.

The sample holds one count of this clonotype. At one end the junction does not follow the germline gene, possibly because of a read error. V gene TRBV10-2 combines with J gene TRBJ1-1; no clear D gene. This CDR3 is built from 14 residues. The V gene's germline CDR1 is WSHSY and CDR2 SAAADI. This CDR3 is CASRLPRDGTEAFF. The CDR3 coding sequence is TGTGCCAGCAGGCTCCCGAGGGATGGCACTGAAGCTTTCTTT.

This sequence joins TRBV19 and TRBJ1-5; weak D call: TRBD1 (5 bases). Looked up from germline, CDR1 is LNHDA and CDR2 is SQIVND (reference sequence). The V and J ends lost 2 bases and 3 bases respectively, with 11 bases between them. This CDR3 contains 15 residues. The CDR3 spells CASSISGNNNQPQHF. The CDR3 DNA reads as TGTGCCAGTAGTATATCAGGGAATAACAATCAGCCCCAGCATTTT.

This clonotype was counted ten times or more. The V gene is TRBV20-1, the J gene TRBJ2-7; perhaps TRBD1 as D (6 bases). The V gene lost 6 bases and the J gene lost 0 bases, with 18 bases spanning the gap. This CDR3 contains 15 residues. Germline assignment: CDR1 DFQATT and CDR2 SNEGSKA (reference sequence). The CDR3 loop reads CSASPDSLSSYEQYF. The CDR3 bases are TGCAGTGCCTCTCCGGACAGCCTTAGCTCCTACGAGCAGTACTTC.

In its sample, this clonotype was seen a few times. This CDR3 is CSVEGGRSTEAFF. The CDR3 nucleotides read TGCAGCGTTGAGGGGGGCAGGAGCACTGAAGCTTTCTTT. This chain links TRBV29-1 with TRBJ1-1; D perhaps matches TRBD1 (6 bases). Germline-derived CDR1 and CDR2 are SQVTM and ANQGSEA. Trimming pared 3 bases from V and 4 bases from J, leaving 12 bases between. The CDR3 runs 13 residues. Looking up the rest from reference TRBV29-1 and TRBJ1-1 gives the full variable domain: SAVISQKPSRDICQRGTSLTIQCQVDSQVTMMFWYRQQPGQSLTLIATANQGSEATYESGFVIDKFPISRPNLTFSTLTVSNMSPEDSSIYLCSVEGGRSTEAFFGQGTRLTVV.

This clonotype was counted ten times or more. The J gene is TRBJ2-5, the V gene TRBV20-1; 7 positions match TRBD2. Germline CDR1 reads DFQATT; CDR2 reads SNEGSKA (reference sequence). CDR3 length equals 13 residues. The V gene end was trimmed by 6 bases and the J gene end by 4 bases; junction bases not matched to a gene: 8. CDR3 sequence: CSAPTSGGETQYF. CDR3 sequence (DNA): TGCAGTGCCCCTACGTCGGGGGGAGAGACCCAGTACTTC.

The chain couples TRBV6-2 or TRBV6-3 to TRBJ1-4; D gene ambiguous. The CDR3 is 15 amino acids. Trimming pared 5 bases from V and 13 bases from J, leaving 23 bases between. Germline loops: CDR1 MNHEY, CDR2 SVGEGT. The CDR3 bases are TGTGCCAGCAGTGATCCGGGCCGCCCGGTTTCGGGACTGTTTTTT. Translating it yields CASSDPGRPVSGLFF.

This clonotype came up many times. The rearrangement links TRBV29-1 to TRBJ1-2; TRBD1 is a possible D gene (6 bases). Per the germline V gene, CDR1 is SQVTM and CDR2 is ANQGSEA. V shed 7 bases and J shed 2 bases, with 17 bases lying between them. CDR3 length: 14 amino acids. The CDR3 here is CSGGHVGKNYGYTF. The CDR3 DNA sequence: TGCAGCGGGGGGCATGTGGGGAAAAACTATGGCTACACCTTC.

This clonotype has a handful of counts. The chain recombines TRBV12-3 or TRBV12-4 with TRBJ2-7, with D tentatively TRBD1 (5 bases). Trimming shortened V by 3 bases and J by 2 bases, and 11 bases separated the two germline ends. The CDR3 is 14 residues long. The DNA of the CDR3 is TGTGCCAGCAGTTTTAGACAGTTAGCCTACGAGCAGTACTTC. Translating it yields CASSFRQLAYEQYF.

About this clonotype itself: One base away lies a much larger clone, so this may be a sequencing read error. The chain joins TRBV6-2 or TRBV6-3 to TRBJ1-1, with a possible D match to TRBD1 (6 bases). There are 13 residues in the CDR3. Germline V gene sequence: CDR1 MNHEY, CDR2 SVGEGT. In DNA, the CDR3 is TGTGCCACCGGGAAGGGGGGTGCGACTGAAGCTCTCTTT. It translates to CATGKGGATEALF.

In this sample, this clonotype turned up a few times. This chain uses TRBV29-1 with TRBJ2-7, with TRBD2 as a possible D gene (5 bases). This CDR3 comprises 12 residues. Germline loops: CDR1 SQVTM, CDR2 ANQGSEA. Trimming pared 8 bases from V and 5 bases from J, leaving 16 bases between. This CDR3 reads CSSGIAPNEQYF. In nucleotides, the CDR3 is TGCAGCTCCGGGATCGCTCCGAACGAGCAGTACTTC.

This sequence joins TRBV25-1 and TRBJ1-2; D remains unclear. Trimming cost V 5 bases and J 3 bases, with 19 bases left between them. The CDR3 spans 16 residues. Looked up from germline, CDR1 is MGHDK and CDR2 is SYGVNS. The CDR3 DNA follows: TGTGCCAGCAGTTTATTGCCATCGCTGGGATACTATGGCTACACCTTC. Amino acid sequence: CASSLLPSLGYYGYTF.

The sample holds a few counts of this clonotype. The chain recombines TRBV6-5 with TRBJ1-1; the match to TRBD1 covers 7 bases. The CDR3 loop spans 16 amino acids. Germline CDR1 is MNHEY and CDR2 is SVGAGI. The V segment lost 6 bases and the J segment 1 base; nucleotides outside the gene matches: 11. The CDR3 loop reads CASSLRDSFANTEAFF. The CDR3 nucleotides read TGTGCCAGCAGCCTCCGGGACAGCTTCGCGAACACTGAAGCTTTCTTT.

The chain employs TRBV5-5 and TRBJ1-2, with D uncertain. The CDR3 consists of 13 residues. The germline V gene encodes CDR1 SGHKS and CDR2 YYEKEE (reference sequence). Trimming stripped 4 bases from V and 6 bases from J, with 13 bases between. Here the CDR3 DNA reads TGTGCCAGCAGCCTGCCGGGTTTGAATGGCTACACCTTC. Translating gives CASSLPGLNGYTF.

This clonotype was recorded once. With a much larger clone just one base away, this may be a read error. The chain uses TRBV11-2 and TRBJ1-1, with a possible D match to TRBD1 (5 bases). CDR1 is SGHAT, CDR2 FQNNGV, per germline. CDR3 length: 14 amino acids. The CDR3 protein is CASSPSFGATGAFF. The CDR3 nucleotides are TGTGCCAGCAGCCCTAGTTTCGGGGCCACTGGAGCTTTCTTT.

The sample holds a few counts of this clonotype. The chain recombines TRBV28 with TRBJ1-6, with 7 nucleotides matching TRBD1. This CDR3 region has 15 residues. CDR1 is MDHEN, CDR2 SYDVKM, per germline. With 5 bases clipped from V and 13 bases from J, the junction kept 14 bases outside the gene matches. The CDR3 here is CASSLGDSFTKPLHF. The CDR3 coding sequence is TGTGCCAGCAGTCTGGGGGACAGCTTTACTAAGCCCCTCCACTTT.

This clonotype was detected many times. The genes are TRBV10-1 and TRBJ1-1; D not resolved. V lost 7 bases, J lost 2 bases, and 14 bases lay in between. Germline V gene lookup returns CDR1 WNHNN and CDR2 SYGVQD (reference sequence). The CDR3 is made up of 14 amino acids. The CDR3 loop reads CASKKTSQNTEAFF. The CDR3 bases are TGCGCCAGCAAAAAGACCAGCCAAAACACTGAAGCTTTCTTT.